This TCR beta chain was obtained from a study of cytomegalovirus exposure and HLA in healthy donors. The CDR3 sequence is 18 residues long. In germline, CDR1 is SGHNT, CDR2 YENEEA. The trim removed 7 bases at V and 7 bases at J, leaving 12 bases unmatched. Vbeta (60) and Jbeta (13) primers were used in the PCR. Clones were sequenced by immunoSEQ multiplex PCR, and TCRdb holds only the in-frame ones, with some missing. The sample consists of roughly 120,000 clones, 77% of them appearing once. What was sequenced was PBMCs. The clonotype was recovered from a human donor in good health. The chain combines TRBV11-3 with TRBJ2-2; 16 positions agree with TRBD2. The CDR3 reads CASTQGTSGRAGGGELFF. CDR3 DNA sequence: TGTGCCAGCACCCAAGGGACTAGCGGGAGGGCCGGCGGCGGGGAGCTGTTTTTT. Combining the CDR3 with reference TRBV11-3 and TRBJ2-2 gives the whole variable domain EAGVVQSPRYKIIEKKQPVAFWCNPISGHNTLYWYLQNLGQGPELLIRYENEEAVDDSQLPKDRFSAERLKGVDSTLKIQPAELGDSAVYLCASTQGTSGRAGGGELFFGEGSRLTVL.